The 6 T cell receptor beta chains below come from one sample, sequenced in a study of shared clonotypes between healthy human individuals. In the naive CD8 group, cells lacked CD45RO and were positively selected for CCR7, so terminally differentiated effector memory CD45RA+ cells were left out. Here immunoSEQ multiplex PCR was the method, and the copy in TCRdb shows in-frame clones only, minus some. The top ten hold more than 0.9% of the sample, which has about 2 million clones, about 95% seen once. The sample comprised naive CD8+ T cells sorted from blood. The receptors shown here come from a man aged 18 to 29 in good health.

V usage is TRBV13 and J usage is TRBJ2-7; D tentatively reads TRBD1 or TRBD2 (5 bases each). Between the trimmed V and J ends, which lost 5 bases and 3 bases, there was a span of 11 bases. Germline V gene data show CDR1 as PRHDT and CDR2 as FYEKMQ (reference sequence). This CDR3 has 13 amino acids. This CDR3 reads CASSPGPLYEQYF. CDR3 in DNA: TGTGCCAGCAGCCCGGGGCCCCTCTACGAGCAGTACTTC.

This chain links TRBV30 with TRBJ1-1; perhaps TRBD1 as D (6 bases). The germline V gene has CDR1 GTSNPN and CDR2 SVGIG (reference sequence). V lost 4 bases and J lost 4, with 19 bases in between. This CDR3 has 15 residues. The CDR3 DNA reads as TGTGCCTGGACCCTACGACAGGCTACTTTCACTGAAGCTTTCTTT. This sequence encodes CAWTLRQATFTEAFF. Together with reference TRBV30 and TRBJ1-1, the CDR3 gives the full variable domain: SQTIHQWPATLVQPVGSPLSLECTVEGTSNPNLYWYRQAAGRGLQLLFYSVGIGQISSEVPQNLSASRPQDRQFILSSKKLLLSDSGFYLCAWTLRQATFTEAFFGQGTRLTVV.

The chain couples TRBV6-4 to TRBJ1-5; 7 nucleotides agree with TRBD1. The CDR3 totals 20 residues. Trimming cost V 6 bases and J 2 bases; bases outside gene matches: 22. In germline, CDR1 is MRHNA, CDR2 SNTAGT. CDR3 loop: CASRLSHPVEGALGNQPQHF. As DNA, the CDR3 is TGTGCCAGCAGACTCAGCCATCCGGTCGAGGGGGCGCTTGGCAATCAGCCCCAGCATTTT.

The rearrangement joins TRBV11-2 to TRBJ2-6; D possibly corresponds to TRBD2 (5 bases). The CDR3 is 14 amino acids. Per the germline V gene, CDR1 is SGHAT and CDR2 is FQNNGV. The V gene lost 10 bases and the J gene lost 0 bases, with 10 bases spanning the gap. CDR3 nucleotides: TGTGCCACTGGGGAGATCTCTGGGGCCAACGTCCTGACTTTC. Translation gives CATGEISGANVLTF.

V gene TRBV7-9 combines with J gene TRBJ2-3, with 7 positions matching TRBD1. Trimming cost V 3 bases and J 0 bases; bases outside gene matches: 9. Germline V gene sequence: CDR1 SEHNR, CDR2 FQNEAQ (reference sequence). The CDR3 totals 17 residues. CDR3 in amino acids: CASSLDKGRGSTDTQYF. The CDR3 DNA sequence: TGTGCCAGCAGCTTGGACAAGGGCAGGGGGAGCACAGATACGCAGTATTTT.

This clone was seen a few times. The chain couples TRBV4-1 to TRBJ1-1; tentatively, D is TRBD1 (5 bases). The CDR3 is 16 amino acids. Germline lookup yields CDR1 MGHRA and CDR2 YSYEKL. V lost 4 bases, J lost 0 bases, and 15 bases lay in between. The CDR3 protein is CASSPGDGVLNTEAFF. CDR3 DNA sequence: TGCGCCAGCAGCCCCGGGGACGGAGTCTTGAACACTGAAGCTTTCTTT.